A single sample is the source of the 31 T cell receptor beta chains below, sequenced in a study of regulatory T cells in long-lasting Graves disease. HTBI primers from iRepertoire and Arm-PCR of CDR3 regions yielded the TCR beta libraries. TCRdb ran MiXCR on the multiplex PCR reads and lists one entry per CDR3 protein. Of a few hundred thousand distinct CDR3 sequences listed, about 14% are singletons. Sample time point: newly diagnosed GD, antithyroid drugs for less than 3 months. PBMC RNA served as the TCR library source. These data were also filed under a second study, of T cells in Graves' hyperthyroidism and ophthalmopathy.

Here the sequenced sample was peripheral blood mononuclear cells (PBMCs), taken at new diagnosis, from a patient treated with antithyroid drugs. The receptor set was obtained from a man younger than 40 with Graves disease.

A few counts support this clonotype. Sequence at one end of the junction differs from germline and may be a read error. The V call is TRBV19, the J call TRBJ2-7; TRBD1 matches 8 bases. There are 14 residues in the CDR3. Germline-derived CDR1 and CDR2 are LNHDA and SQIVND (reference sequence). The CDR3 region is CASSNGQGSYEQHF. CDR3 in DNA: TGTGCCAGTAGTAACGGACAGGGATCCTACGAGCAGCACTTC.

The CDR3 DNA follows: TGTGCCAGCAGTCCAATCCGGGACACCTCCTACAATGAGCAGTTCTTC. Encoded protein: CASSPIRDTSYNEQFF. The chain links TRBV6-1 to TRBJ2-1; tentatively, D is TRBD1 (6 bases). The V and J ends lost 5 bases and 0 bases respectively, with 14 bases between them. Germline-derived CDR1 and CDR2 are MNHNS and SASEGT. This CDR3 region has 16 residues.

Only a few counts were recorded for this clonotype. The V and J genes are TRBV5-1 and TRBJ2-5; D is uncertain. Trimming removed 0 bases at V and 0 bases at J, with 9 bases between. Per germline, CDR1 SGHRS and CDR2 YFSETQ. This CDR3 region has 15 residues. CDR3 in DNA: TGCGCCAGCAGCTTGGAAGTCGGAAACCAAGAGACCCAGTACTTC. It specifies CASSLEVGNQETQYF.

This clonotype was seen many times. The chain has TRBV20-1 and TRBJ2-7, with 8 bases fitting TRBD2. V was pared by 7 bases and J by 2 bases, with 7 bases of the junction left unmatched. Germline V gene data show CDR1 as DFQATT and CDR2 as SNEGSKA (reference sequence). The CDR3 runs to 13 residues. The CDR3 DNA follows: TGCAGTGGAGCGGGAGATCGTACCTACGAGCAGTACTTC. Translated: CSGAGDRTYEQYF.

This clonotype was seen more than once but under ten times. The chain employs TRBV19 and TRBJ1-2; D uncertain. Per the germline V gene, CDR1 is LNHDA and CDR2 is SQIVND (reference sequence). The CDR3 extends over 13 amino acids. V lost 3 bases to trimming and J lost 2 bases, with 7 bases between them. CDR3 coding DNA: TGTGCCAGTAGTATTGAGATCAACTATGGCTACACCTTC. This codes for CASSIEINYGYTF. Full variable domain (remainder filled in from reference TRBV19 and TRBJ1-2): DGGITQSPKYLFRKEGQNVTLSCEQNLNHDAMYWYRQDPGQGLRLIYYSQIVNDFQKGDIAEGYSVSREKKESFPLTVTSAQKNPTAFYLCASSIEINYGYTFGSGTRLTVV.

This chain joins TRBV6-1 and TRBJ1-6; D ambiguous. The CDR3 is 17 amino acids. The V end lost 2 bases, the J end lost 9 bases, and 20 bases lay between the germline ends. In germline, CDR1 is MNHNS, CDR2 SASEGT. This chain's CDR3 is CASSEQSPGRPSSPLHF. In DNA form, the CDR3 reads TGTGCCAGCAGTGAACAAAGTCCGGGGAGGCCAAGTTCACCCCTCCACTTT.

The CDR3 here is CSSDRDGYTF. The CDR3 nucleotides read TGCAGCTCCGACAGGGATGGCTACACCTTC. This chain uses TRBV29-1 with TRBJ1-2, with TRBD1 identical over 7 bases. The CDR3 sequence is 10 residues long. J gave up 6 bases and V 8 bases, and 3 bases lay outside the gene matches. Germline CDR1 reads SQVTM; CDR2 reads ANQGSEA.

Of note for this clonotype: The junction and the germline gene differ at one end; a read error may be behind it. The V and J genes are TRBV19 and TRBJ2-4, with D uncertain. The germline CDR1 and CDR2 sequences are LNHDA and SQIVND (reference sequence). The CDR3 has 15 residues. CDR3 sequence: CVSSIRASAKNIQYF. Here the CDR3 DNA reads TGTGTCAGTAGTATTAGGGCCAGTGCCAAAAACATTCAGTACTTC.

In this sample, this clonotype turned up many times. V is TRBV27 and J is TRBJ1-5; no reliable D call. V was pared by 3 bases and J by 0 bases, with 18 bases between. The V gene's germline CDR1 is MNHEY and CDR2 SMNVEV (reference sequence). The CDR3 runs to 18 residues. The CDR3 coding sequence is TGTGCCAGCAGTTTCCTAAGGGCACGGGAGTCTAGCAATCAGCCCCAGCATTTT. This codes for CASSFLRARESSNQPQHF.

This clonotype was seen ten or more times. The V and J genes are TRBV20-1 and TRBJ1-5; the D is unclear. The CDR3 totals 13 residues. The germline CDR1 and CDR2 sequences are DFQATT and SNEGSKA (reference sequence). V was shortened by 0 bases and J by 7 bases, with 10 bases between the two germline ends. The CDR3: CSAREAGGQPQHF. The CDR3 DNA follows: TGCAGTGCTAGAGAGGCAGGAGGCCAGCCCCAGCATTTT.

This clonotype was detected ten times or more. The chain carries TRBV15 and TRBJ1-5; the D is unclear. Germline assignment: CDR1 LNHNV and CDR2 YYDKDF (reference sequence). The germline V and J ends were trimmed by 4 bases and 5 bases, with 15 bases remaining between them. The CDR3 contains 15 residues. The CDR3 here is CATSIGRREDQPQHF. CDR3 nucleotides: TGTGCCACCAGCATTGGACGGAGGGAGGATCAGCCCCAGCATTTT.

This clonotype was detected a few times. J is TRBJ2-7 and V is TRBV5-1; no clear D. V dropped 1 base and J dropped 4 bases, with 9 bases sitting between them. The CDR3 is 13 residues long. From germline, CDR1 is SGHRS and CDR2 YFSETQ. The DNA for the CDR3 is TGCGCCAGCAGCTTGACAGACTTATACGAGCAGTACTTC. Translation: CASSLTDLYEQYF.

This clonotype has a count of ten or more. The chain combines TRBV11-3 with TRBJ1-1; D unclear. The germline CDR1 and CDR2 sequences are SGHNT and YENEEA. Trimming took off 5 bases at V and 3 bases at J, with 13 bases between the two ends. This CDR3 comprises 14 residues. The CDR3 bases are TGTGCCAGCAGCCATAGGGCGGGCGACACTGAAGCTTTCTTT. It specifies CASSHRAGDTEAFF.

This clonotype was counted many times. The chain is built from TRBV11-2 and TRBJ2-2, with a tentative D call TRBD1 (5 bases). The CDR3 loop spans 15 amino acids. V lost 1 base, J lost 3 bases, and 9 bases lay in between. Germline CDR1 and CDR2: SGHAT and FQNNGV. CDR3 sequence: CASSLVQADTGELFF. The CDR3, as DNA: TGTGCCAGCAGCTTAGTACAGGCGGACACCGGGGAGCTGTTTTTT.

This clonotype was seen at least ten times. As DNA, the CDR3 is TGCAGCGCGCTAGGGACAGAGAATCAGCCCCAGCATTTT. It yields the protein CSALGTENQPQHF. The rearrangement links TRBV29-1 to TRBJ1-5, with 7 positions matching TRBD1. This CDR3 is 13 amino acids long. The V gene's germline CDR1 is SQVTM and CDR2 ANQGSEA. The V and J ends lost 7 bases and 4 bases, in that order; junction bases with no gene match: 7. The full variable domain, in which reference TRBV29-1 and TRBJ1-5 provide the parts outside the CDR3, is SAVISQKPSRDICQRGTSLTIQCQVDSQVTMMFWYRQQPGQSLTLIATANQGSEATYESGFVIDKFPISRPNLTFSTLTVSNMSPEDSSIYLCSALGTENQPQHFGDGTRLSIL.

Only a few counts were recorded for this clonotype. The chain uses TRBV10-1 and TRBJ2-7, with D unresolved. The length of the CDR3 is 13 residues. Germline loops: CDR1 WNHNN, CDR2 SYGVQD (reference sequence). V was clipped by 10 bases and J by 6 bases, with 19 bases between them. The CDR3 region is CATTGLETGEQYF. The DNA for the CDR3 is TGCGCCACCACCGGGCTAGAGACGGGCGAGCAGTACTTC.

The CDR3 nucleotides are TGCGCCAGCAGCATAGGACAGGAAGGGGACGAGCAGTACTTC. This translates into CASSIGQEGDEQYF. This chain uses TRBV5-1 with TRBJ2-7; TRBD1 matches at 7 bases. The CDR3 is 14 amino acids. The V gene's germline CDR1 is SGHRS and CDR2 YFSETQ. Trimming took 4 bases from V and 5 from J; bases not matched to a gene: 9. Drawing the rest from reference TRBV5-1 and TRBJ2-7, the complete variable domain is KAGVTQTPRYLIKTRGQQVTLSCSPISGHRSVSWYQQTPGQGLQFLFEYFSETQRNKGNFPGRFSGRQFSNSRSEMNVSTLELGDSALYLCASSIGQEGDEQYFGPGTRLTVT.

The CDR3 protein is CASSYSNQVGMEAFF. The DNA of the CDR3 is TGTGCCAGCAGTTACTCGAACCAGGTCGGTATGGAAGCTTTCTTT. The chain uses TRBV6-5 and TRBJ1-1; D remains ambiguous. Germline V gives CDR1 MNHEY, CDR2 SVGAGI. The CDR3 length is 15 residues. V shed 0 bases and J shed 8 bases, with 16 bases lying between them.

Many counts were recorded for this clonotype. The V and J genes are TRBV7-9 and TRBJ2-7; TRBD2 matches 7 bases. The CDR3 contains 15 residues. The V segment lost 1 base and the J segment 6 bases; nucleotides outside the gene matches: 9. Germline CDR1 SEHNR, CDR2 FQNEAQ (reference sequence). The CDR3 region has the DNA TGTGCCAGCAGCTTAGAAGGGGTAGCGGGCACCGAGCAGTACTTC. This gives the protein CASSLEGVAGTEQYF.

This clonotype was observed at least ten times. CDR3 nucleotide sequence: TGTGCCAGCAGCTTAGGGACGGGAGGGAACTCTGGGGCCAACGTCCTGACTTTC. As protein: CASSLGTGGNSGANVLTF. The V gene is TRBV11-2, the J gene TRBJ2-6, with TRBD2 identical over 8 bases. The CDR3 loop spans 18 amino acids. Trimming took 1 base from V and 0 from J; bases not matched to a gene: 5. CDR1 is SGHAT and CDR2 is FQNNGV in the germline V gene.

At least ten counts were recorded for this clonotype. The rearrangement links TRBV6-6 to TRBJ1-1; D is unresolved. V lost 0 bases and J lost 5, with 13 bases in between. Germline CDR1 reads MNHNY; CDR2 reads SVGAGI (reference sequence). The CDR3 contains 15 residues. The CDR3 coding sequence is TGTGCCAGCAGTTACTCGGGCGGCTCGGGGACTGAAGCTTTCTTT. It specifies CASSYSGGSGTEAFF.

This clonotype was observed many times. DNA of the CDR3: TGCAGTGTCTCGAGCCGGGGCATCAACACTGAAGCTTTCTTT. It is translated as CSVSSRGINTEAFF. The V call is TRBV20-1, the J call TRBJ1-1; tentative D call: TRBD1 (5 bases). Germline V gene sequence: CDR1 DFQATT, CDR2 SNEGSKA (reference sequence). There are 14 residues in the CDR3. Between the trimmed V and J ends, which lost 7 bases and 2 bases, there was a span of 17 bases.

This clonotype was seen a few times. The V call is TRBV19, the J call TRBJ2-7, with a tentative D call TRBD2 (5 bases). Per germline, CDR1 LNHDA and CDR2 SQIVND (reference sequence). Trimming left V 0 bases short and J 4 bases short, with 10 bases between. The CDR3 totals 14 residues. In nucleotides, the CDR3 is TGTGCCAGTAGTATAGATCTAGCCTCATACGAGCAGTACTTC. This gives the protein CASSIDLASYEQYF.

As to this clonotype: This may be a read error, as it is one base from a much larger clone. The V call is TRBV5-1, the J call TRBJ2-5, with 10 bases lining up with TRBD2. The DNA end favors TRBJ2-1, so the J call may be wrong. Germline V gene data show CDR1 as SGHRS and CDR2 as YFSETQ. This CDR3 is 16 amino acids long. DNA for the CDR3: TGTGCCAGCAGCGTCGGTCCTAGCGGGAGTCAAGAGACCCAGTTCTTC. Translation: CASSVGPSGSQETQFF.

Many counts were recorded for this clonotype. J is TRBJ1-1 and V is TRBV7-2; D unclear. Germline values: CDR1 SGHTA, CDR2 FQGNSA. V lost 6 bases and J 2 bases, leaving 7 bases between the germline ends. CDR3 size: 12 residues. The CDR3 sequence: CASSRYNTEAFF. CDR3 sequence (DNA): TGTGCCAGCAGTCGATACAACACTGAAGCTTTCTTT.

This clonotype turned up a few times. The chain couples TRBV19 to TRBJ1-1; the D gene is possibly TRBD1 (5 bases). V was cut by 9 bases and J by 5 bases, with 19 bases left in between. Per the germline V gene, CDR1 is LNHDA and CDR2 is SQIVND (reference sequence). The CDR3 spans 14 residues. CDR3 nucleotides: TGTGCCAGCAGCTGGGGGGGTCCAAGGACTGAAGCTTTCTTT. It is translated as CASSWGGPRTEAFF.

This sequence joins TRBV14 and TRBJ2-5; 9 bases line up with TRBD2. Trimming at V came to 2 bases and at J to 5 bases, leaving 15 bases not matched to a gene. The CDR3 spans 18 residues. Germline loops: CDR1 SGHDN, CDR2 FVKESK. CDR3 amino acids: CASSQTSVFAGGPETQYF. The CDR3 DNA is TGTGCCAGCAGCCAAACCTCTGTGTTCGCGGGAGGGCCGGAGACCCAGTACTTC.

About this clonotype: A read error may produce the germline difference seen at one junction end. The chain recombines TRBV28 with TRBJ1-2; D gene ambiguous. The germline gives CDR1 MDHEN, CDR2 SYDVKM. CDR3 length equals 11 residues. The DNA for the CDR3 is TGTGCCAGCAGTTCCCCGCATGGCCACACCTTC. This encodes CASSSPHGHTF.

This clonotype was seen repeatedly, ten times or more. The chain's CDR3 is CASSTGPGQPQHF. CDR3 coding DNA: TGTGCCAGCAGTACAGGGCCGGGTCAGCCCCAGCATTTT. The gene calls are TRBV12-3 or TRBV12-4 and TRBJ1-5, with a tentative D call TRBD1 (6 bases). The CDR3 is 13 amino acids. Deletions cut 5 bases from V and 6 bases from J, with 11 bases between.

In its sample, this clonotype was seen once. A clone one base away is much larger, so this may be a read error. For the CDR3, the DNA is TGCAGTGCTAGCTCCCGACAGGGCATTTCCTACGATCAGTACTTC. Its protein is CSASSRQGISYDQYF. The chain uses TRBV20-1 and TRBJ2-7; 7 nucleotides match TRBD1. Germline assignment: CDR1 DFQATT and CDR2 SNEGSKA (reference sequence). The CDR3 loop spans 15 amino acids.

This clonotype was counted a few times. The rearrangement joins TRBV6-2 or TRBV6-3 to TRBJ2-2; 8 nucleotides align to TRBD1. The germline gives CDR1 MNHEY, CDR2 SVGEGT. The CDR3 spans 16 residues. With V trimmed by 4 bases and J by 1 base, 5 bases remained unmatched. In nucleotides, the CDR3 is TGTGCCAGCAGTTTCGACAGGGGAAGGAACACCGGGGAGCTGTTTTTT. Protein: CASSFDRGRNTGELFF.